Below, one TCR beta chain is given with its context. The antigen is unknown. Additional DNA sequences in this sample encode the identical CDR3. Time point defined: newly diagnosed, previously untreated cHL patient sample. These data belong to a study of PD-1 blockade in classical Hodgkin lymphoma. The study's findings and limits: Nothing has yet pinned down what causes the repertoire differences, possibly disease activity or prior therapy.

Trimming removed 2 bases from V and 6 bases from J; junction bases left unmatched: 6. CDR1 and CDR2 from the germline V gene are KGHSH and LQKENI. The CDR3 is made up of 15 amino acids. Here immunoSEQ multiplex PCR was the method, and the copy in TCRdb shows in-frame clones only, minus some. The sample contains approximately 17,000 clones, 90% of which appear only once. The chain uses TRBV18 and TRBJ1-5; 8 bases are a match to TRBD1. Sequenced sample: peripheral blood mononuclear cells (PBMCs). The source of this sequence is a human donor with classical Hodgkin lymphoma. CDR3 residues: CASSPGQGIAQPQHF. DNA for the CDR3: TGTGCCAGCTCACCAGGACAGGGAATAGCTCAGCCCCAGCATTTT.